One and the same sample provided the 28 T cell receptor beta chains below, sequenced in a study of T cell repertoires in cytomegalovirus infection. These receptors' antigens are unknown. TCRdb analysed the reads with MiXCR anew, one entry per CDR3 protein. The data contain some 700,000 distinct CDR3 sequences, around a third of them singletons. Material: cultured PBMCs, obtained from culture after CMV antigen stimulation. All receptors derive from a human donor in good health (CMV status not recorded). Some clones in this sample may be carry-over from other donors' samples.

A few counts support this clonotype. CDR3 protein: CASSIPSPGGDEKLFF. The CDR3 bases are TGTGCCAGTAGTATCCCCAGCCCGGGTGGAGATGAAAAACTGTTTTTT. The chain carries TRBV19 and TRBJ1-4, with D uncertain. V was shortened by 3 bases and J by 6 bases, with 17 bases between the two germline ends. The CDR3 contains 16 residues. The germline CDR1 and CDR2 sequences are LNHDA and SQIVND (reference sequence).

V and J are TRBV7-6 and TRBJ1-1; 8 nucleotides agree with TRBD1. Germline CDR1 is SGHVS and CDR2 is FNYEAQ. After removal of 4 bases from V and 7 bases from J, the junction contained 5 bases not matched to a gene. This CDR3 spans 13 amino acids. This CDR3 reads CASSSDRENEAFF. The CDR3, as DNA: TGTGCCAGCAGCTCGGACAGGGAGAATGAAGCTTTCTTT.

This clonotype was observed many times. The gene calls are TRBV7-2 and TRBJ2-3; no reliable D call. The germline V and J ends were trimmed by 5 bases and 0 bases, with 6 bases remaining between them. The CDR3 spans 13 residues. Germline values: CDR1 SGHTA, CDR2 FQGNSA. CDR3 residues: CASSPDSTDTQYF. CDR3 DNA sequence: TGTGCCAGCAGCCCGGACAGCACAGATACGCAGTATTTT. Looking up the rest from reference TRBV7-2 and TRBJ2-3 gives the full variable domain: GAGVSQSPSNKVTEKGKDVELRCDPISGHTALYWYRQSLGQGLEFLIYFQGNSAPDKSGLPSDRFSAERTGGSVSTLTIQRTQQEDSAVYLCASSPDSTDTQYFGPGTRLTVL.

The V gene is TRBV11-2, the J gene TRBJ2-7, with unresolved D. The CDR3 is 13 residues long. Germline V gene data show CDR1 as SGHAT and CDR2 as FQNNGV. The V end lost 5 bases, the J end lost 7 bases, and 15 bases lay between the germline ends. The CDR3 reads CASSLVPLLEQYF. The CDR3 DNA is TGTGCCAGCAGCCTGGTTCCCCTTCTTGAGCAGTACTTC.

The chain couples TRBV6-2 or TRBV6-3 to TRBJ2-2; no definite D call. V gave up 7 bases and J gave up 7 bases, with 7 bases separating them. Germline V gene sequence: CDR1 MNHEY, CDR2 SVGEGT. The CDR3 is 11 residues long. CDR3 sequence: CASIMGGELFF. The CDR3 DNA sequence: TGTGCCAGCATCATGGGCGGGGAGCTGTTTTTT.

The rearrangement uses TRBV6-6 and TRBJ2-5; TRBD2 matches at 13 bases. The CDR3 has 17 residues. From germline, CDR1 is MNHNY and CDR2 SVGAGI (reference sequence). The trim removed 2 bases at V and 5 bases at J, leaving 8 bases unmatched. CDR3 region: CASSYGLAGARQETQYF. The DNA for the CDR3 is TGTGCCAGCAGTTACGGACTAGCGGGAGCCCGTCAGGAGACCCAGTACTTC.

This clonotype has at least ten counts. The chain combines TRBV7-2 with TRBJ2-7; possibly TRBD1 for D (6 bases). Trimming pared 4 bases from V and 6 bases from J, leaving 19 bases between. CDR3 length equals 15 residues. Germline values: CDR1 SGHTA, CDR2 FQGNSA. CDR3 amino acids: CASSWGPRAGSEQYF. The CDR3 DNA follows: TGTGCCAGCAGCTGGGGGCCGCGTGCGGGCTCCGAGCAGTACTTC.

The CDR3 protein is CSAKVPPLGYNEQFF. CDR3 nucleotides: TGCAGTGCTAAAGTACCTCCGTTAGGATACAATGAGCAGTTCTTC. The V and J genes are TRBV20-1 and TRBJ2-1; no reliable D call. Per the germline V gene, CDR1 is DFQATT and CDR2 is SNEGSKA (reference sequence). The CDR3 extends over 15 amino acids. Trimming shortened V by 4 bases and J by 4 bases, and 17 bases separated the two germline ends.

This chain joins TRBV2 and TRBJ2-1, with TRBD2 matching over 9 bases. The CDR3 loop spans 13 amino acids. CDR1 and CDR2 from the germline V gene are SNHLY and FYNNEI. After removal of 8 bases from V and 7 bases from J, the junction contained 6 bases not matched to a gene. CDR3: CASSSGGRNEQFF. The CDR3 region has the DNA TGTGCCAGCTCGAGCGGGGGGAGAAATGAGCAGTTCTTC.

The chain links TRBV5-1 to TRBJ2-7, with TRBD2 matching over 10 bases. The germline V gene encodes CDR1 SGHRS and CDR2 YFSETQ. The CDR3 contains 14 residues. V shed 4 bases and J 6 bases; nucleotides not matched to a gene: 7. CDR3: CASSAGSGRIEQYF. The CDR3 nucleotides read TGCGCCAGCAGCGCGGGTAGCGGGAGGATCGAGCAGTACTTC.

This clonotype was seen a handful of times. V usage is TRBV11-2 and J usage is TRBJ2-2; tentatively, D is TRBD1 (5 bases). The CDR3 has 16 amino acids. Germline-derived CDR1 and CDR2 are SGHAT and FQNNGV. V lost 5 bases and J 0 bases, leaving 13 bases between the germline ends. In DNA form, the CDR3 reads TGTGCCAGCAGCCCTCAGGGCGCTGCGAACACCGGGGAGCTGTTTTTT. This gives the protein CASSPQGAANTGELFF. The full variable domain, rest sourced from reference TRBV11-2 and TRBJ2-2, is EAGVAQSPRYKIIEKRQSVAFWCNPISGHATLYWYQQILGQGPKLLIQFQNNGVVDDSQLPKDRFSAERLKGVDSTLKIQPAKLEDSAVYLCASSPQGAANTGELFFGEGSRLTVL.

The V call is TRBV7-2, the J call TRBJ1-6; D is unresolved. CDR3 length: 14 residues. Deletions cut 1 base from V and 9 bases from J, with 10 bases between. CDR1 SGHTA and CDR2 FQGNSA come from the germline V gene. The CDR3 spells CASSLEVRSSPLHF. CDR3 nucleotide sequence: TGTGCCAGCAGCTTAGAGGTCCGGAGTTCACCCCTCCACTTT. Together with reference TRBV7-2 and TRBJ1-6, the CDR3 gives the full variable domain: GAGVSQSPSNKVTEKGKDVELRCDPISGHTALYWYRQSLGQGLEFLIYFQGNSAPDKSGLPSDRFSAERTGGSVSTLTIQRTQQEDSAVYLCASSLEVRSSPLHFGNGTRLTVT.

Ten or more counts support this clonotype. The chain joins TRBV7-2 to TRBJ2-2; TRBD1 or TRBD2 may be the D gene (5 bases each). Trimming stripped 5 bases from V and 5 bases from J, with 15 bases between. This CDR3 region has 15 residues. Germline CDR1 SGHTA, CDR2 FQGNSA. The CDR3 nucleotides are TGTGCCAGCAGCGGGAGCGGCTCAGGGACCGGGGAGCTGTTTTTT. Protein sequence: CASSGSGSGTGELFF.

The chain has TRBV20-1 and TRBJ2-6; D not certain. The V end lost 5 bases, the J end lost 4 bases, and 12 bases lay between the germline ends. Germline V gene lookup returns CDR1 DFQATT and CDR2 SNEGSKA (reference sequence). The CDR3 loop spans 14 amino acids. CDR3 protein: CSADGPKGANVLTF. As DNA, the CDR3 is TGCAGTGCTGACGGACCGAAGGGGGCCAACGTCCTGACTTTC.

The V call is TRBV7-6, the J call TRBJ2-3, with 8 bases fitting TRBD2. V shed 5 bases and J 1 base; nucleotides not matched to a gene: 8. CDR1 SGHVS and CDR2 FNYEAQ come from the germline V gene. The CDR3 sequence is 16 residues long. CDR3 DNA sequence: TGTGCCAGCAGCCCCTCTCGGGGGGGCGGCACAGATACGCAGTATTTT. Amino acid sequence: CASSPSRGGGTDTQYF.

The chain couples TRBV7-9 to TRBJ2-5; no definite D call. The CDR3 contains 13 residues. Trimming shortened V by 5 bases and J by 4 bases, and 11 bases separated the two germline ends. Germline-derived CDR1 and CDR2 are SEHNR and FQNEAQ (reference sequence). CDR3 protein: CASSKGRTETQYF. The CDR3, as DNA: TGTGCCAGCAGCAAAGGTAGAACAGAGACCCAGTACTTC. Supplemented by reference TRBV7-9 and TRBJ2-5, the full variable domain reads DTGVSQNPRHKITKRGQNVTFRCDPISEHNRLYWYRQTLGQGPEFLTYFQNEAQLEKSRLLSDRFSAERPKGSFSTLEIQRTEQGDSAMYLCASSKGRTETQYFGPGTRLLVL.

Ten or more counts support this clonotype. V gene TRBV7-2 combines with J gene TRBJ2-1; TRBD1 is a possible D gene (6 bases). V lost 1 base, J lost 12 bases, and 10 bases lay in between. Germline assignment: CDR1 SGHTA and CDR2 FQGNSA. CDR3 length equals 12 residues. CDR3 coding DNA: TGTGCCAGCAGCTTAGACAGGGTAGGGCAGTTCTTC. It is translated as CASSLDRVGQFF. The entire variable domain, with the rest obtained from reference TRBV7-2 and TRBJ2-1, is as follows: GAGVSQSPSNKVTEKGKDVELRCDPISGHTALYWYRQSLGQGLEFLIYFQGNSAPDKSGLPSDRFSAERTGGSVSTLTIQRTQQEDSAVYLCASSLDRVGQFFGPGTRLTVL.

The chain has TRBV10-3 and TRBJ2-3; D remains unclear. This CDR3 is built from 14 residues. The V and J ends lost 7 bases and 2 bases respectively, with 13 bases between them. Per germline, CDR1 ENHRY and CDR2 SYGVKD. Written as DNA, the CDR3 is TGTGCCATCACTCGGCAGGAAGTCACAGATACGCAGTATTTT. Protein product: CAITRQEVTDTQYF.

There are many counts of this clonotype. The gene calls are TRBV7-2 and TRBJ2-3; D unresolved. CDR1 is SGHTA, CDR2 FQGNSA, per germline. The length of the CDR3 is 13 residues. V was pared by 5 bases and J by 4 bases, with 10 bases between. The CDR3 is CASSPWSPDTQYF. CDR3 DNA sequence: TGTGCCAGCAGCCCATGGTCCCCAGATACGCAGTATTTT.

This clonotype appeared many times. The genes are TRBV7-2 and TRBJ2-3, with 10 bases that match TRBD2. Germline assignment: CDR1 SGHTA and CDR2 FQGNSA. The CDR3 spans 17 residues. The junction had 7 bases not matched to a gene; V was cut back by 0 bases and J by 4 bases. The CDR3 loop is CASSLAWVAGGADTQYF. In DNA form, the CDR3 reads TGTGCCAGCAGCTTAGCGTGGGTAGCGGGAGGCGCAGATACGCAGTATTTT.

The J gene is TRBJ1-4, the V gene TRBV7-8; D is uncertain. CDR3 length: 15 residues. Trimming shortened V by 3 bases and J by 7 bases, and 15 bases separated the two germline ends. Germline CDR1 is SGHVS and CDR2 is FQNEAQ. The CDR3 here is CASSFQTDATEKLFF. Written as DNA, the CDR3 is TGTGCCAGCAGCTTCCAGACGGATGCTACTGAAAAACTGTTTTTT.

This clonotype was recorded many times. The chain recombines TRBV12-5 with TRBJ1-5; TRBD1 is a possible D gene (6 bases). Trimming removed 1 base from V and 3 bases from J, with 16 bases in between. Per germline, CDR1 LGHNT and CDR2 FRNRAP. The CDR3 is 17 amino acids. The CDR3 DNA reads TGTGCTAGTGGTTTGGCCCAATTCGGACAGAACAATCAGCCCCAGCATTTT. Translated, it gives CASGLAQFGQNNQPQHF. Filled out from reference TRBV12-5 and TRBJ1-5, the complete variable domain reads DARVTQTPRHKVTEMGQEVTMRCQPILGHNTVFWYRQTMMQGLELLAYFRNRAPLDDSGMPKDRFSAEMPDATLATLKIQPSEPRDSAVYFCASGLAQFGQNNQPQHFGDGTRLSIL.

The count of this clonotype is one. The V gene is TRBV4-3, the J gene TRBJ2-7; no clear D. Germline lookup yields CDR1 LGHNA and CDR2 YSLEER. The CDR3 is made up of 14 amino acids. The germline V and J ends were trimmed by 6 bases and 3 bases, with 15 bases remaining between them. Here the CDR3 DNA reads TGCGCCAGCAGTTCCGGCTTGGACCTCTACGAGCAGTACTTC. Its protein product is CASSSGLDLYEQYF.

This clonotype was picked up one time. The V and J genes are TRBV2 and TRBJ2-7; 9 bases align to TRBD1. Germline loops: CDR1 SNHLY, CDR2 FYNNEI. V lost 3 bases to trimming and J lost 2 bases; unmatched junction nucleotides: 5. The CDR3 is made up of 15 amino acids. As DNA, the CDR3 is TGTGCCAGCAGTGATGGGGGACAGGGAACCTACGAGCAGTACTTC. This codes for CASSDGGQGTYEQYF.

This clonotype was observed many times. V gene TRBV7-2 combines with J gene TRBJ1-1; perhaps TRBD1 as D (5 bases). Trimming removed 5 bases at V and 0 bases at J, with 7 bases between. CDR3 size: 13 residues. CDR1 is SGHTA and CDR2 is FQGNSA in the germline V gene. The CDR3: CASSTTVNTEAFF. The CDR3 DNA sequence: TGTGCCAGCAGCACGACAGTGAACACTGAAGCTTTCTTT.

This chain uses TRBV18 with TRBJ2-5; D gene unclear. Germline V CDR1 and CDR2: KGHSH, LQKENI. The CDR3 has 14 amino acids. V was pared by 2 bases and J by 3 bases, with 10 bases between. The CDR3 DNA reads as TGTGCCAGCTCACCAGCCCTCCGGGAAGAGACCCAGTACTTC. Its translation is CASSPALREETQYF.

The CDR3 protein is CASSISPGGYTF. CDR3 nucleotides: TGTGCCAGTAGTATTTCACCGGGGGGCTACACCTTC. The chain uses TRBV19 and TRBJ1-2, with D uncertain. The germline CDR1 and CDR2 sequences are LNHDA and SQIVND (reference sequence). The CDR3 length is 12 residues. Trimming pared 3 bases from V and 8 bases from J, leaving 10 bases between.

This clonotype was counted a few times. The rearrangement joins TRBV2 to TRBJ2-5, with TRBD1 matching over 10 bases. CDR1 SNHLY and CDR2 FYNNEI come from the germline V gene. V shed 6 bases, J shed 5 bases, and the junction held 6 bases outside the gene matches. This CDR3 contains 14 residues. This CDR3 reads CASRRQGAGETQYF. CDR3 nucleotide sequence: TGTGCCAGCAGGAGACAGGGGGCGGGGGAGACCCAGTACTTC. Using reference TRBV2 and TRBJ2-5 for the parts outside the CDR3, the full variable domain is EPEVTQTPSHQVTQMGQEVILRCVPISNHLYFYWYRQILGQKVEFLVSFYNNEISEKSEIFDDQFSVERPDGSNFTLKIRSTKLEDSAMYFCASRRQGAGETQYFGPGTRLLVL.